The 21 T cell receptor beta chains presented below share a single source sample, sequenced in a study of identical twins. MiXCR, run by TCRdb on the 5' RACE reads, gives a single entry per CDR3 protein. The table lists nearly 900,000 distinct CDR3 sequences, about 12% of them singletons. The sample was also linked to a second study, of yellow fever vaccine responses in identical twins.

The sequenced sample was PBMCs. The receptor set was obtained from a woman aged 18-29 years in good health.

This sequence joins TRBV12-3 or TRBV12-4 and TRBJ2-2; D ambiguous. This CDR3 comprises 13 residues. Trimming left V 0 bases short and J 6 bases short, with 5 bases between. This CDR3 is CASSLAVPGELFF. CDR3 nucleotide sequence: TGTGCCAGCAGTTTAGCGGTACCCGGGGAGCTGTTTTTT.

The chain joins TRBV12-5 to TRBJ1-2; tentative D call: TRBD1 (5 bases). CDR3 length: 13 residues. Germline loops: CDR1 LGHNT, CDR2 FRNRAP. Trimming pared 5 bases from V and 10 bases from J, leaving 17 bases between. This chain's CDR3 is CASGPRLTGLYTF. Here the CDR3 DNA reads TGTGCTAGTGGTCCCCGCCTGACGGGACTCTACACCTTC.

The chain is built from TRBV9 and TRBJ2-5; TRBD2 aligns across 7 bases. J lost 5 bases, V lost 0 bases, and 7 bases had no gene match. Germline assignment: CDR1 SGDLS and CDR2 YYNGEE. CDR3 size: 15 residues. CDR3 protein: CASSVGASGRETQYF. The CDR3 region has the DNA TGTGCCAGCAGCGTAGGCGCTAGCGGTCGGGAGACCCAGTACTTC. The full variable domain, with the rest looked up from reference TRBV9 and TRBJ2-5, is DSGVTQTPKHLITATGQRVTLRCSPRSGDLSVYWYQQSLDQGLQFLIQYYNGEERAKGNILERFSAQQFPDLHSELNLSSLELGDSALYFCASSVGASGRETQYFGPGTRLLVL.

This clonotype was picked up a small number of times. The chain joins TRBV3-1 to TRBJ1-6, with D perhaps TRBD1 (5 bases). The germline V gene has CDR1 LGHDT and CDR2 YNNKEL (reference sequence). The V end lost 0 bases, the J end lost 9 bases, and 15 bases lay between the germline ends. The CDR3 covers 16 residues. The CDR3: CASSQDHAGRPSPLHF. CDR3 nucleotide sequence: TGTGCCAGCAGCCAAGATCACGCAGGGAGGCCTTCACCCCTCCACTTT.

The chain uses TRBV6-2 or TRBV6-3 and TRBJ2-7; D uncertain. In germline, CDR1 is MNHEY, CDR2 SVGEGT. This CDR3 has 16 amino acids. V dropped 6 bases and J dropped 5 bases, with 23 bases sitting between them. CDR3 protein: CASSLSNNPFVDEQYV. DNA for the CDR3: TGTGCCAGCAGCCTCTCGAACAACCCGTTTGTCGACGAGCAGTACGTC.

The CDR3 DNA reads as TGCGCCAGCAGCTCAATGGGACAGGTAAATCAGCCCCAGCATTTT. Translation gives CASSSMGQVNQPQHF. The chain links TRBV5-1 to TRBJ1-5; 8 bases fit TRBD1. The CDR3 sequence is 15 residues long. The V gene's germline CDR1 is SGHRS and CDR2 YFSETQ. Trimming removed 3 bases from V and 4 bases from J; junction bases left unmatched: 6.

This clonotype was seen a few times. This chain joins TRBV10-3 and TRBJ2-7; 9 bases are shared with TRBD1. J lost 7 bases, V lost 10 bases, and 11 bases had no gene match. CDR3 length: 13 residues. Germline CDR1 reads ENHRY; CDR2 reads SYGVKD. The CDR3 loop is CATRPGQGWEQYV. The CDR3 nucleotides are TGTGCCACCCGGCCTGGACAGGGGTGGGAGCAGTACGTC.

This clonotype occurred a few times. CDR3 in DNA: TGTGCCAGCAGTTTATCACTAGCGGTTAAGCAGTTCTTC. Translation: CASSLSLAVKQFF. This rearrangement joins TRBV27 to TRBJ2-1, with 8 bases that match TRBD2. Germline CDR1 and CDR2: MNHEY and SMNVEV (reference sequence). The CDR3 is 13 residues long. V dropped 0 bases and J dropped 11; count of bases not matched to a gene: 3.

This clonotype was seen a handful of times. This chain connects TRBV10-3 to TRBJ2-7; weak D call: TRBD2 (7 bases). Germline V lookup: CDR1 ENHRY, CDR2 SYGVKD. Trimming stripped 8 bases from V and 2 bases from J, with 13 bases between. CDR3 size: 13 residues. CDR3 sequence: CAIGGAGPYEQYF. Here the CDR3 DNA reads TGTGCCATCGGGGGGGCGGGACCCTACGAGCAGTACTTC.

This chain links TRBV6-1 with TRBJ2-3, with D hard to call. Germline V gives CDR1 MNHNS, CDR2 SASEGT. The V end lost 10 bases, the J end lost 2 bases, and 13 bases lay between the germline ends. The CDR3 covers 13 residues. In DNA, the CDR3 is TGTGCCATCGGAGCGCCCTTCACAGATACGCAGTATTTT. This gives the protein CAIGAPFTDTQYF.

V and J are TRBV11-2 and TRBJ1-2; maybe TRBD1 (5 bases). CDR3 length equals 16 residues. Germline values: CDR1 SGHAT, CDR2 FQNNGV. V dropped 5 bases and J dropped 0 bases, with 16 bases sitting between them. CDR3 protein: CASSAPGDGANYGYTF. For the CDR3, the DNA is TGTGCCAGCAGCGCACCGGGGGACGGAGCTAACTATGGCTACACCTTC.

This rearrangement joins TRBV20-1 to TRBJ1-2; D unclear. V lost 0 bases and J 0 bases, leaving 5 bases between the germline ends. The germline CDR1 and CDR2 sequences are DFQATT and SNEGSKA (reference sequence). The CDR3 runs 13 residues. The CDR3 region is CSARDGPNYGYTF. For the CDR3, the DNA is TGCAGTGCTAGAGACGGTCCTAACTATGGCTACACCTTC.

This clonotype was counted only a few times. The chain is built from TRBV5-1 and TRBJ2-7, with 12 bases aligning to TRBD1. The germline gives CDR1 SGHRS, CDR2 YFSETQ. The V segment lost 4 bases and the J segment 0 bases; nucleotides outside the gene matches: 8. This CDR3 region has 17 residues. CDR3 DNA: TGCGCCAGCAGCCTCCGGGACAGGGGGCTTCTCTCCTACGAGCAGTACTTC. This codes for CASSLRDRGLLSYEQYF.

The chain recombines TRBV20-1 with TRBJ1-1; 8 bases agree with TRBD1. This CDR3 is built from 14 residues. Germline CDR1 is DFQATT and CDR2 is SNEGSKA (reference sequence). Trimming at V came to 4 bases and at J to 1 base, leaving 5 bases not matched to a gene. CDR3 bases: TGCAGTGCTAAAACCACAGGGGGGAACACTGAAGCTTTCTTT. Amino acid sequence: CSAKTTGGNTEAFF.

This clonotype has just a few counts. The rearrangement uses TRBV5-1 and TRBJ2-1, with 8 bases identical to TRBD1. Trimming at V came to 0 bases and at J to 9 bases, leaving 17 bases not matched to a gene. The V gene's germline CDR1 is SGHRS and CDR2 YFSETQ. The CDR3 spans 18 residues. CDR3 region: CASSLVPWVGQGESEQFF. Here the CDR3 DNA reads TGCGCCAGCAGCTTGGTGCCGTGGGTTGGACAGGGCGAGAGTGAGCAGTTCTTC.

CDR3: CSAIQSIPRGGIQYF. The CDR3 DNA sequence: TGCAGTGCTATCCAAAGTATCCCCCGGGGGGGCATTCAGTACTTC. The rearrangement links TRBV20-1 to TRBJ2-4, with TRBD2 matching 8 bases. V shed 4 bases, J shed 9 bases, and the junction held 14 bases outside the gene matches. Germline V CDR1 and CDR2: DFQATT, SNEGSKA (reference sequence). CDR3 length equals 15 residues.

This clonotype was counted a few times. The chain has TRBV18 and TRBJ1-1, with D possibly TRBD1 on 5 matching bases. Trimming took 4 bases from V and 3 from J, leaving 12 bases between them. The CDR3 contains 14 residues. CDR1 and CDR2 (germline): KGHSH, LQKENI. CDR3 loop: CASSQGTRHTEAFF. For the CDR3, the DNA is TGTGCCAGCTCACAGGGGACCAGACACACTGAAGCTTTCTTT.

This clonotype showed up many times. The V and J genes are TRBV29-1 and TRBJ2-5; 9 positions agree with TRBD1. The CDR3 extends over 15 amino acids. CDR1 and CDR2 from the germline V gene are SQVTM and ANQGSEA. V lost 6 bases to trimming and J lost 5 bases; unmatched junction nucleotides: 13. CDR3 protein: CSVGRDRASGETQYF. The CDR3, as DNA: TGCAGCGTCGGAAGGGACAGGGCGTCTGGGGAGACCCAGTACTTC.

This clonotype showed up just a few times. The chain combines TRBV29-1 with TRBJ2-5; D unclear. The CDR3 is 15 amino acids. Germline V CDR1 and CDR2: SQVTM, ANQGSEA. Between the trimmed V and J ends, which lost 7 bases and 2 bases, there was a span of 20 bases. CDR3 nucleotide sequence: TGCAGCGGCCGCCTGGTAGCAGACATTCAAGAGACCCAGTACTTC. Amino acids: CSGRLVADIQETQYF.

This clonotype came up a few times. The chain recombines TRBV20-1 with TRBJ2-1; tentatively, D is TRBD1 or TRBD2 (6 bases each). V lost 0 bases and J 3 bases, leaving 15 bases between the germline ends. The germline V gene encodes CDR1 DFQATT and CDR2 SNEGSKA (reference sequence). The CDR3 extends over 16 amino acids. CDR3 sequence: CSARDVNGGHYNEQFF. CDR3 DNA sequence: TGCAGTGCTAGAGATGTGAACGGGGGCCACTACAATGAGCAGTTCTTC.

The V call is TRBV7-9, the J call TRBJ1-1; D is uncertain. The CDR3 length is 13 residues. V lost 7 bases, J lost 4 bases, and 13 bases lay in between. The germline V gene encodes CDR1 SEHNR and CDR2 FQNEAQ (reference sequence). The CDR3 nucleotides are TGTGCCAGCACCACCCTCCGATCCACTGAAGCTTTCTTT. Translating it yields CASTTLRSTEAFF.